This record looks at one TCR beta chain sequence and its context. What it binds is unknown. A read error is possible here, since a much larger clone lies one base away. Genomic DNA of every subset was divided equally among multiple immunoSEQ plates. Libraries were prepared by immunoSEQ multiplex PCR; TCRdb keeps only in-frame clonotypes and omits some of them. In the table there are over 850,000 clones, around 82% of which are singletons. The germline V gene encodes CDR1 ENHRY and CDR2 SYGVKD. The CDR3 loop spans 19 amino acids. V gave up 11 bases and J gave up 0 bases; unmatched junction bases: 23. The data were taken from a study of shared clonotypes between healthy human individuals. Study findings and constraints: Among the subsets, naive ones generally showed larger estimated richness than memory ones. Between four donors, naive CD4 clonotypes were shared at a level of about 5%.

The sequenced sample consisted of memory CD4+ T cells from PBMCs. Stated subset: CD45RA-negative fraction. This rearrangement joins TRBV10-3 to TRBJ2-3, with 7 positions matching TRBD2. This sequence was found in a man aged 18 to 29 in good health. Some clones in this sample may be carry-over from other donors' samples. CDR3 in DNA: TGTGCCGCCCGACCCCATGGCGGGAGAGGGGTTGAAAGCACAGATACGCAGTATTTT. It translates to CAARPHGGRGVESTDTQYF.